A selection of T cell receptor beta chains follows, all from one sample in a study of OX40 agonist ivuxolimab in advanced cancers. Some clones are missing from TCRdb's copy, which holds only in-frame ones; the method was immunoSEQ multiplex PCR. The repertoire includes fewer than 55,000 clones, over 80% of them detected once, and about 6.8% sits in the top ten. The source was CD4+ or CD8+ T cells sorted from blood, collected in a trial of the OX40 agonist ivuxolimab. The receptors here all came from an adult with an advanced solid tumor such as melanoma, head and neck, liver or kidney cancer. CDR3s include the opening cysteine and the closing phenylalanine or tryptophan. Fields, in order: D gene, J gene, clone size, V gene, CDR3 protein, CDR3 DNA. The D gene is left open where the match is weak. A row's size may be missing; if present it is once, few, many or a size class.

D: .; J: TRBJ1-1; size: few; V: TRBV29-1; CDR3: CSVHGQLNTEAFF; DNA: TGCAGCGTGCATGGACAGCTGAACACTGAAGCTTTCTTT
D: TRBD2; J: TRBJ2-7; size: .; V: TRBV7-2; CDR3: CASSLATSAPYEQYF; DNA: TGTGCCAGCAGCCTAGCCACTAGCGCCCCCTACGAGCAGTACTTC
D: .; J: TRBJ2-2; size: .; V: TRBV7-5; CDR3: CVRSISEGGPTGELFF; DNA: TGTGTCAGAAGCATCTCGGAAGGCGGACCCACCGGGGAGCTGTTTTTT
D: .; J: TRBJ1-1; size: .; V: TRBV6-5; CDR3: CASSYRTAHGSEAFF; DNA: TGTGCCAGCAGTTACAGGACAGCGCATGGATCTGAAGCTTTCTTT
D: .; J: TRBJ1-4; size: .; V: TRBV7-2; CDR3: CASSFDRGGRDEKLFF; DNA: TGTGCCAGCAGCTTTGACCGTGGGGGGAGGGATGAAAAACTGTTTTTT
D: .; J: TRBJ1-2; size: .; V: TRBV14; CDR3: CASSQERTTYGYTF; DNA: TGTGCCAGCAGCCAAGAAAGGACAACCTATGGCTACACCTTC
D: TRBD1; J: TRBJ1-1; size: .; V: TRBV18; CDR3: CASSPQQGARTEAFF; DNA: TGTGCCAGCTCACCCCAACAGGGGGCGCGCACTGAAGCTTTCTTT
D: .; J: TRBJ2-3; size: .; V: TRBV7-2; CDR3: CASSLGGESADTQYF; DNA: TGTGCCAGCTCCCTAGGGGGGGAGAGCGCAGATACGCAGTATTTT
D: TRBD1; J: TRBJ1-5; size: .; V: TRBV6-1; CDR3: CASSGTGFGNQPQHF; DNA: TGTGCCAGCAGCGGGACAGGGTTTGGGAATCAGCCCCAGCATTTT
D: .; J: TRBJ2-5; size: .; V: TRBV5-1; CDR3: CASRQTPAAETQYF; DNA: TGCGCCAGCAGACAGACTCCAGCAGCAGAGACCCAGTACTTC
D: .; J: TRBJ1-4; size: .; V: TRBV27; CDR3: CASRGVATNEKLFF; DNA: TGTGCCAGCAGGGGGGTTGCAACTAATGAAAAACTGTTTTTT
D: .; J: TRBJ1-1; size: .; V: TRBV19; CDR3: CASSTPSGFAGAFF; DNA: TGTGCCAGTAGTACGCCCTCCGGTTTTGCGGGAGCTTTCTTT
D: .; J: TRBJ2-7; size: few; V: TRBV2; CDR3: CASSDRGTGSYEQYF; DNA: TGTGCCAGCAGTGACAGGGGGACTGGATCGTACGAGCAGTACTTC
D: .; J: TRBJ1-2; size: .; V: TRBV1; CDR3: CTSSVRVVRKTYGYTF; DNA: TGCACCAGCAGCGTAAGGGTTGTGCGAAAGACCTATGGCTACACCTTC
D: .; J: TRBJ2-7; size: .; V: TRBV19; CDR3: CASSMGWGAPAYEQYF; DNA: TGTGCCAGTAGTATGGGTTGGGGGGCGCCAGCCTACGAGCAGTACTTC
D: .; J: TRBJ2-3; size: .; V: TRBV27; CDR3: CASRTTPAVGTDTQYF; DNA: TGTGCCAGCAGAACCACCCCAGCGGTCGGCACAGATACGCAGTATTTT
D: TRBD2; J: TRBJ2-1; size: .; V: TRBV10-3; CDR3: CAISEPYSGRLGNEQFF; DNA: TGTGCCATCAGTGAGCCTTATAGCGGGAGACTGGGTAATGAGCAGTTCTTC
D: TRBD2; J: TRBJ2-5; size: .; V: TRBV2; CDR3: CASSKEASGRKTQYF; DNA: TGTGCCAGCAGCAAGGAGGCTAGCGGGAGAAAGACCCAGTACTTC
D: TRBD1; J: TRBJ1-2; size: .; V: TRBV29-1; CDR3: CSVAGQEAGYTF; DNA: TGCAGCGTGGCCGGACAGGAGGCTGGCTACACCTTC
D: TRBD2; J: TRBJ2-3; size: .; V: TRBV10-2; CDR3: CASSEYLAGGPTDTQYF; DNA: TGCGCCAGCAGTGAGTATCTAGCGGGAGGGCCAACAGATACGCAGTATTTT
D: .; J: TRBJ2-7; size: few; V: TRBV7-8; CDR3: CASTKDVGDEQYF; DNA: TGTGCCAGCACCAAGGACGTGGGTGACGAGCAGTACTTC
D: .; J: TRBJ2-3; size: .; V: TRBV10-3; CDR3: CAIGGVDTQYF; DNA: TGTGCCATCGGTGGGGTGGATACGCAGTATTTT
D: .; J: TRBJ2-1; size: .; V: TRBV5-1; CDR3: CASSLDPNNEQFF; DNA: TGCGCCAGCAGCTTGGACCCAAACAATGAGCAGTTCTTC
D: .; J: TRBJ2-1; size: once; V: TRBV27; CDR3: CASSLNLYNEQFF; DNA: TGTGCCAGCAGTCTAAACCTTTACAATGAGCAGTTCTTC
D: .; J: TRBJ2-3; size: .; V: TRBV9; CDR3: CASSVATDTQYF; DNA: TGTGCCAGCAGCGTAGCTACAGATACGCAGTATTTT
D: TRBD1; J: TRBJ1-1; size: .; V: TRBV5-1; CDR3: CASSFLDRGLTEAFF; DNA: TGCGCCAGCAGTTTTTTAGACAGGGGGCTAACTGAAGCTTTCTTT
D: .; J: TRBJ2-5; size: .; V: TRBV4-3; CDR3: CASSQAGTLRETQYF; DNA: TGCGCCAGCAGCCAAGCCGGGACCCTCCGGGAGACCCAGTACTTC